A single sample gave rise to the 2 T cell receptor beta chains below, sequenced in a study of blood T cell repertoires in COVID-19. Clones were read by immunoSEQ multiplex PCR, and TCRdb kept only the in-frame ones, dropping some. This sample carries roughly 250,000 clones, about 85% of them seen once, and the ten largest clones take 0.85% to 1%. Sequencing input: peripheral blood. These receptors came from a man between 40 and 49 years old with acute or convalescent COVID-19.

The count of this clone is one. V and J are TRBV10-1 and TRBJ1-1, with 11 bases identical to TRBD1. Germline V gene data show CDR1 as WNHNN and CDR2 as SYGVQD (reference sequence). CDR3 size: 14 residues. The V gene end was trimmed by 7 bases and the J gene end by 5 bases; junction bases not matched to a gene: 6. CDR3 sequence (DNA): TGCGCCAGCACCCCGGGACAGGGGGGTACTGAAGCTTTCTTT. This translates into CASTPGQGGTEAFF.

The genes are TRBV7-3 and TRBJ1-1; TRBD1 matches at 8 bases. Germline V lookup: CDR1 SGHTA, CDR2 FQGTGA. This CDR3 comprises 14 residues. Germline trimming cut 2 bases from V and 3 bases from J; bases unmatched to any gene: 2. For the CDR3, the DNA is TGTGCCAGCAGCTTAGGCAGGGGGCACACTGAAGCTTTCTTT. Translated, it gives CASSLGRGHTEAFF.